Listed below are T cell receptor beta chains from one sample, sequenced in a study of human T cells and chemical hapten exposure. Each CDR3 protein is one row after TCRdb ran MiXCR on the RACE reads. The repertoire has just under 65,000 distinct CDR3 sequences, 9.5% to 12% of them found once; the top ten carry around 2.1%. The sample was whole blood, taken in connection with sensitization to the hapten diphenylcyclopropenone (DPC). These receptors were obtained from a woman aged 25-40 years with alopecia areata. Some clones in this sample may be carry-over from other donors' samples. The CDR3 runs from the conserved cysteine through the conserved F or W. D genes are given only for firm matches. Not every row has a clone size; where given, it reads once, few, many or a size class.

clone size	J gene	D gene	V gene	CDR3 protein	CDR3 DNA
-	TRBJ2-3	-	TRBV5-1	CASSTGHGLADTQYF	TGCGCCAGCAGCACCGGACACGGGTTAGCAGATACGCAGTATTTT
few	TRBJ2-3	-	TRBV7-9	CASSGEGSRTDTQYF	TGTGCCAGCAGCGGAGAGGGTTCCCGCACAGATACGCAGTATTTT
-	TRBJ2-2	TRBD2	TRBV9	CASREQLAGGPGELFF	TGTGCCAGCAGAGAACAACTAGCGGGAGGGCCCGGGGAGCTGTTTTTT
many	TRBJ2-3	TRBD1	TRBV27	CAISTGGIDTQYF	TGTGCCATCAGCACAGGGGGTATCGATACGCAGTATTTT
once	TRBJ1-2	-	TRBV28	CASSAGSYTWGYTF	TGTGCCAGCAGTGCAGGTTCCTATACTTGGGGCTACACCTTC
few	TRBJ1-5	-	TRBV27	CASSPQGYSNQPQHF	TGTGCCAGCAGTCCCCAGGGGTATAGCAATCAGCCCCAGCATTTT
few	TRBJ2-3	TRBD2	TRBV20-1	CSARFAGGDTQYF	TGCAGTGCTAGATTCGCGGGAGGAGATACGCAGTATTTT
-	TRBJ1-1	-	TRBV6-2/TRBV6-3	CASSGTRIEAFF	TGTGCCAGCAGTGGGACAAGAATAGAAGCTTTCTTT
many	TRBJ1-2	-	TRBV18	CASSPSGNYGYTF	TGTGCCAGCTCACCCAGTGGGAACTATGGCTACACCTTC
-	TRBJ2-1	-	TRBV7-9	CAVGNEQFF	TGTGCCGTAGGCAATGAGCAGTTCTTC
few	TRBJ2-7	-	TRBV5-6	CASSLGSSAAEQYF	TGTGCCAGCAGCTTGGGTTCCTCCGCGGCAGAGCAGTACTTC
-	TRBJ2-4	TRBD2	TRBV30	CAWSTRTSGSKAKNIQYF	TGTGCCTGGAGTACACGGACTAGCGGGAGCAAAGCCAAAAACATTCAGTACTTC
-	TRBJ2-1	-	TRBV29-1	CSVDHFIGGNEQFF	TGCAGCGTTGACCACTTTATCGGGGGCAATGAGCAGTTCTTC